The 21 T cell receptor beta chains below were found in one sample sequenced in a study of memory CD4+ T cells and cytomegalovirus serostatus. Single viable CD3+CD4+CD8-CD45RO+ cells were sorted as the memory CD4+ T cells. Sequencing used immunoSEQ multiplex PCR; TCRdb keeps in-frame clones, though not all of them. The table lists about 80,000 clones, around 80% of them singletons. Sequenced sample: memory CD4+ T cells from blood. These receptors came from an adult in good health and CMV-seronegative.

The V call is TRBV21-1, the J call TRBJ1-4; the table's D call, TRBD1, has no DNA check behind it. TRBV21-1 is deemed a pseudogene. This CDR3 region has 19 residues. CDR3 DNA: TGTGCCAGCAGCAACCCAGGGACAGGGGGCCCTAGACCATACGAAAAACTGTTTTTT. Translated, it gives CASSNPGTGGPRPYEKLFF.

The chain carries TRBV5-4 and TRBJ1-4; possibly TRBD1 for D (6 bases). The CDR3 sequence is 14 residues long. Trimming removed 4 bases from V and 4 bases from J, with 11 bases in between. CDR1 is SGHNT, CDR2 YYREEE, per germline (reference sequence). The chain's CDR3 is CASSGDTSNEKLFF. The DNA for the CDR3 is TGTGCCAGCAGCGGGGACACTAGTAATGAAAAACTGTTTTTT.

The V call is TRBV28, the J call TRBJ1-5; 11 positions match TRBD1. The V gene end was trimmed by 6 bases and the J gene end by 6 bases; junction bases not matched to a gene: 10. Looked up from germline, CDR1 is MDHEN and CDR2 is SYDVKM. The CDR3 has 16 amino acids. The CDR3 protein is CASSPAAGQGAQPQHF. The CDR3 DNA reads TGTGCCAGCAGCCCCGCTGCTGGACAGGGGGCTCAGCCCCAGCATTTT.

The chain is built from TRBV6-4 and TRBJ2-1, with 8 positions matching TRBD2. Trimming cost V 5 bases and J 7 bases; bases outside gene matches: 4. The CDR3 is 13 residues long. The germline V gene has CDR1 MRHNA and CDR2 SNTAGT. The CDR3 protein is CASSPSGLNEQFF. Written as DNA, the CDR3 is TGTGCCAGCAGTCCTAGCGGGTTAAATGAGCAGTTCTTC.

J is TRBJ1-2 and V is TRBV19; TRBD1 matches 10 bases. V was pared by 9 bases and J by 3 bases, with 4 bases of the junction left unmatched. The CDR3 extends over 13 amino acids. CDR1 LNHDA and CDR2 SQIVND come from the germline V gene (reference sequence). The chain's CDR3 is CASRGQGYYGYTF. Written as DNA, the CDR3 is TGTGCCAGCAGGGGACAGGGGTACTATGGCTACACCTTC.

V usage is TRBV7-8 and J usage is TRBJ2-3; D is uncertain. The CDR3 extends over 17 amino acids. The ends were cut back, 10 bases at V and 0 bases at J, with 23 bases in the middle. From germline, CDR1 is SGHVS and CDR2 FQNEAQ. CDR3 sequence (DNA): TGTGCCATCATCCCCCCTAGGAGCTCCTTAAGCACAGATACGCAGTATTTT. It translates to CAIIPPRSSLSTDTQYF.

This chain joins TRBV15 and TRBJ1-5; possible D gene TRBD1, 5 bases. The CDR3 is 13 residues long. Trimming stripped 6 bases from V and 2 bases from J, with 8 bases between. The germline CDR1 and CDR2 sequences are LNHNV and YYDKDF (reference sequence). Here the CDR3 reads CATSWDRNQPQHF. CDR3 coding DNA: TGTGCCACCAGTTGGGACCGCAATCAGCCCCAGCATTTT.

The chain links TRBV30 to TRBJ2-2; 7 bases are shared with TRBD1. The germline V gene has CDR1 GTSNPN and CDR2 SVGIG (reference sequence). J gave up 7 bases and V 2 bases, and 7 bases lay outside the gene matches. CDR3 length equals 14 residues. The CDR3, as DNA: TGTGCCTGGAGTAGAGACAGGGCCGGCGGGGAGCTGTTTTTT. Amino acids: CAWSRDRAGGELFF.

The chain links TRBV2 to TRBJ2-5, with D perhaps matching TRBD2 (8 bases). There are 17 residues in the CDR3. Trimming removed 4 bases from V and 5 bases from J, with 23 bases in between. Germline lookup yields CDR1 SNHLY and CDR2 FYNNEI. CDR3 DNA: TGTGCCAGCAGTGTCAGGGGGACTAGGACTAACGAGGAGACCCAGTACTTC. It encodes CASSVRGTRTNEETQYF. Full variable domain (rest looked up from reference TRBV2 and TRBJ2-5): EPEVTQTPSHQVTQMGQEVILRCVPISNHLYFYWYRQILGQKVEFLVSFYNNEISEKSEIFDDQFSVERPDGSNFTLKIRSTKLEDSAMYFCASSVRGTRTNEETQYFGPGTRLLVL.

The rearrangement links TRBV6-6 to TRBJ2-1, with D unresolved. Germline V gene lookup returns CDR1 MNHNY and CDR2 SVGAGI (reference sequence). V lost 3 bases and J 11 bases, leaving 14 bases between the germline ends. The CDR3 is made up of 13 amino acids. DNA of the CDR3: TGTGCCAGCAGTTATTTGGTCGAGGCTAAGCAGTTCTTC. Its translation is CASSYLVEAKQFF.

The genes are TRBV12-5 and TRBJ2-7, with D hard to call. The CDR3 extends over 11 amino acids. Germline assignment: CDR1 LGHNT and CDR2 FRNRAP. Trimming stripped 3 bases from V and 2 bases from J, with 2 bases between. The DNA for the CDR3 is TGTGCTAGTGGTTTTGCCTACGAGCAGTACTTC. Translation: CASGFAYEQYF. Complete variable domain (other parts from reference TRBV12-5 and TRBJ2-7): DARVTQTPRHKVTEMGQEVTMRCQPILGHNTVFWYRQTMMQGLELLAYFRNRAPLDDSGMPKDRFSAEMPDATLATLKIQPSEPRDSAVYFCASGFAYEQYFGPGTRLTVT.

The chain couples TRBV7-2 to TRBJ2-7, with TRBD2 matching 9 bases. The V segment lost 1 base and the J segment 4 bases; nucleotides outside the gene matches: 8. This CDR3 contains 16 residues. The germline V gene encodes CDR1 SGHTA and CDR2 FQGNSA. Written as DNA, the CDR3 is TGTGCCAGCAGCTTAGTAATGGGCGGGGGGGGTTACGAGCAGTACTTC. Protein: CASSLVMGGGGYEQYF.

This chain uses TRBV7-9 with TRBJ2-5; D is undetermined. Trimming shortened V by 5 bases and J by 5 bases, and 12 bases separated the two germline ends. This CDR3 has 13 amino acids. Per the germline V gene, CDR1 is SEHNR and CDR2 is FQNEAQ (reference sequence). CDR3 protein: CASSPSGVETQYF. The CDR3 coding sequence is TGTGCCAGCAGCCCAAGTGGGGTGGAGACCCAGTACTTC.

CDR3 coding DNA: TGTGCCAGCAGCCCCAGGGTTGGCTATGGCTACACCTTC. Translation gives CASSPRVGYGYTF. The rearrangement uses TRBV7-9 and TRBJ1-2; a weak D match, TRBD1 (5 bases). V dropped 5 bases and J dropped 4 bases, with 11 bases sitting between them. Germline CDR1 is SEHNR and CDR2 is FQNEAQ (reference sequence). This CDR3 comprises 13 residues.

This chain connects TRBV5-1 to TRBJ2-1, with D perhaps being TRBD1 or TRBD2 (5 bases each). Trimming stripped 0 bases from V and 4 bases from J, with 14 bases between. CDR3 length: 16 residues. Germline CDR1 is SGHRS and CDR2 is YFSETQ. The CDR3 region is CASSLAIQGVYNEQFF. The CDR3 bases are TGCGCCAGCAGCTTGGCCATTCAGGGAGTATACAATGAGCAGTTCTTC.

The chain uses TRBV19 and TRBJ1-2; 7 nucleotides agree with TRBD1. The CDR3 is 13 residues long. The ends lost 4 bases at V and 8 bases at J; junction bases unmatched: 7. Germline V gene data show CDR1 as LNHDA and CDR2 as SQIVND (reference sequence). The CDR3: CASSTDRVYGYTF. CDR3 bases: TGTGCCAGTAGTACAGACAGGGTTTACGGCTACACCTTC. Supplemented by reference TRBV19 and TRBJ1-2, the full variable domain reads DGGITQSPKYLFRKEGQNVTLSCEQNLNHDAMYWYRQDPGQGLRLIYYSQIVNDFQKGDIAEGYSVSREKKESFPLTVTSAQKNPTAFYLCASSTDRVYGYTFGSGTRLTVV.

The chain couples TRBV7-9 to TRBJ2-7; 9 nucleotides agree with TRBD1. The CDR3 sequence is 13 residues long. Losses at the gene ends were 8 bases for V and 4 bases for J; bases not matched to a gene: 6. Germline assignment: CDR1 SEHNR and CDR2 FQNEAQ (reference sequence). CDR3 nucleotides: TGTGCCAGCGGGGACAGGGTTGCTTACGAGCAGTACTTC. Its translation is CASGDRVAYEQYF.

The gene calls are TRBV10-3 and TRBJ1-1; a weak D match, TRBD1 (5 bases). This CDR3 region has 14 residues. Germline CDR1 reads ENHRY; CDR2 reads SYGVKD. V was pared by 6 bases and J by 4 bases, with 15 bases between. The CDR3 DNA reads as TGTGCCATCAGGAACACGAACGGGGGCACTGAAGCTTTCTTT. This encodes CAIRNTNGGTEAFF.

This clone turned up a few times. This rearrangement joins TRBV6-1 to TRBJ1-2, with a weak D call TRBD1 (5 bases). Germline V lookup: CDR1 MNHNS, CDR2 SASEGT. Trimming took 1 base from V and 5 from J, leaving 14 bases between them. This CDR3 has 15 amino acids. The CDR3 sequence is CASSEVQGSFYGYTF. DNA of the CDR3: TGTGCCAGCAGTGAAGTTCAGGGATCGTTTTATGGCTACACCTTC.

The chain links TRBV25-1 to TRBJ1-5; 7 bases are a match to TRBD1. V lost 8 bases, J lost 4 bases, and 8 bases stayed unmatched. The CDR3 runs to 14 residues. Germline assignment: CDR1 MGHDK and CDR2 SYGVNS. CDR3 amino acids: CASALAGGNQPQHF. The CDR3 nucleotides are TGTGCCAGCGCCCTGGCAGGGGGGAATCAGCCCCAGCATTTT.

The genes are TRBV30 and TRBJ2-7; 7 nucleotides line up with TRBD1. The CDR3 spans 13 residues. The V gene end was trimmed by 3 bases and the J gene end by 1 base; junction bases not matched to a gene: 3. Germline values: CDR1 GTSNPN, CDR2 SVGIG (reference sequence). The CDR3 reads CAWRGTASYEQYF. The CDR3 DNA sequence: TGTGCCTGGAGAGGGACAGCTTCCTACGAGCAGTACTTC.